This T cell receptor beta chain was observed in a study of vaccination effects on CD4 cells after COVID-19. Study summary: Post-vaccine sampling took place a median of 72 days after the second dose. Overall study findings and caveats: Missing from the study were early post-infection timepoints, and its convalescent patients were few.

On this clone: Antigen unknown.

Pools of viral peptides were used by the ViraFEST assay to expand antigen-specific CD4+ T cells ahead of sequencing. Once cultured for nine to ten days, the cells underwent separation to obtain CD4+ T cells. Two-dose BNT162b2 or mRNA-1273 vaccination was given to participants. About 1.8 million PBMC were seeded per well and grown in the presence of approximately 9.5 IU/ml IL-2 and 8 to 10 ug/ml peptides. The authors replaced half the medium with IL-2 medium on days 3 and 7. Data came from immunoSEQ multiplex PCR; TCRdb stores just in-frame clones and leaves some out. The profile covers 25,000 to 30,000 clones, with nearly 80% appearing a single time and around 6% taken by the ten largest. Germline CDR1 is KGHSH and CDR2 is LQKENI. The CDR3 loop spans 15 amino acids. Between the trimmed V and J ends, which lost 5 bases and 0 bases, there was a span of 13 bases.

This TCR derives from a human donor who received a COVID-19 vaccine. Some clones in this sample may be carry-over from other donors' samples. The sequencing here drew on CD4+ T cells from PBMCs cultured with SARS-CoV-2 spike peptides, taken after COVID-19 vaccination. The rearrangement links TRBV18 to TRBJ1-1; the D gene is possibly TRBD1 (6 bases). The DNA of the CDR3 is TGTGCCAGCTCAATGGACAGTAAGATGAACACTGAAGCTTTCTTT. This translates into CASSMDSKMNTEAFF.